This T cell receptor beta chain originates from a study of CD8 T cells in Susac syndrome. The CDR3 runs to 14 residues. CDR1 and CDR2 (germline): SQVTM, ANQGSEA. Trimming cost V 5 bases and J 8 bases; bases outside gene matches: 13. RNA totalling about 0.5 to 1 ug underwent reverse transcription with random hexamers. Amplification of the TCR beta CDR3 was carried out by immunoSEQ multiplex PCR, which spanned a total of 54 Vbeta and 13 Jbeta segments. Each CDR3 protein gets one entry after TCRdb re-called the immunoSEQ multiplex PCR reads with MiXCR. The sample carries about 400,000 distinct CDR3 sequences, 75% to 90% recorded once.

The sample taken for sequencing was CD8+ T cells from PBMCs. This receptor was taken from a human donor with multiple sclerosis. This rearrangement joins TRBV29-1 to TRBJ1-2; 8 nucleotides line up with TRBD1. The CDR3 DNA sequence: TGCAGCGTTCTTCGCCCCGAGACAGGGGACGGCTACACCTTC. Encoded protein: CSVLRPETGDGYTF.